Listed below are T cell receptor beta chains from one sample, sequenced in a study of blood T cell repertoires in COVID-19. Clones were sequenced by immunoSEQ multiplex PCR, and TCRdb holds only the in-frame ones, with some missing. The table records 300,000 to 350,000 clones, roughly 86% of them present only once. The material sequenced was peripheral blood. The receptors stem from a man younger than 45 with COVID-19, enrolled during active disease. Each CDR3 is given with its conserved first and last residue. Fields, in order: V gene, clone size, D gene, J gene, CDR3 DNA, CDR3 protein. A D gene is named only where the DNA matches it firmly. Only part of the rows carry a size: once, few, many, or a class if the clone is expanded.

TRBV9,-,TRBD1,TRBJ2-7,TGTGCCAGCAGCAGGGGACAGGGGGCAAGGTACGAGCAGTACTTC,CASSRGQGARYEQYF
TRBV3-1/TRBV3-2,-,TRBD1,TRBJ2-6,TGTGCCAGCAGCCAAGAAGAGGGGGACAGGGGATCTGGGGCCAACGTCCTGACTTTC,CASSQEEGDRGSGANVLTF
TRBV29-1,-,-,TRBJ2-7,TGCAGCGGAGGACAGACTCGGTACGAGCAGTACTTC,CSGGQTRYEQYF
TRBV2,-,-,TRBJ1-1,TGTGCCAGCAGTCCCGGGACACAGAACACTGAAGCTTTCTTT,CASSPGTQNTEAFF
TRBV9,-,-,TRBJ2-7,TGTGCCAGCAGCGTAGGAGTGAACCCCTACGAGCAGTACTTC,CASSVGVNPYEQYF
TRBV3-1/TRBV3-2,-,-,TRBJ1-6,TGTGCCAGCAGCCACGGGGAACCCCTCCACTTT,CASSHGEPLHF
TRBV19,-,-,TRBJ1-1,TGTGCCAGTAGTATATCGGGGGTGGGGACTGAAGCTTTCTTT,CASSISGVGTEAFF
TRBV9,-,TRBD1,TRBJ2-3,TGTGCCAGCAGCGTAAACCCCGGTAAGGGGGCGGGCACAGATACGCAGTATTTT,CASSVNPGKGAGTDTQYF
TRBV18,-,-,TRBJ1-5,TGTGCCAGCTCACCAGAGGGTTTGGGCAATCAGCCCCAGCATTTT,CASSPEGLGNQPQHF
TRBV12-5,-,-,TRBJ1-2,TGTGCTAGTGGTTTTGAGGGGGTCTATGGCTACACCTTC,CASGFEGVYGYTF
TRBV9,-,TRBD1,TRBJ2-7,TGTGCCAGCAGCGTAGTTCAGGGGGCTGAGGAGCAGTACTTC,CASSVVQGAEEQYF
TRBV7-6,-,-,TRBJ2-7,TGTGCCAGCAGCCCCCTGGACAAGTTATTTATTTACGAGCAGTACTTC,CASSPLDKLFIYEQYF
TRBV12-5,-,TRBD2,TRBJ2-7,TGTGCTAGTGGCAGCCTCCCGACTAGCGGGGGCTCCTACGAGCAGTACTTC,CASGSLPTSGGSYEQYF
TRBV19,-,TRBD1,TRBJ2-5,TGTGCCAGTAGACCCTCGACAGGGGGGAGGGAGACCCAGTACTTC,CASRPSTGGRETQYF
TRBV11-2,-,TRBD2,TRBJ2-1,TGTGCCAGCACCTTTCCAGGCGGGGGGGCCACCAATGAGCAGTTCTTC,CASTFPGGGATNEQFF
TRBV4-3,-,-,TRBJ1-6,TGCGCCAGCAGCCAGGTAGTCCCAGCCGGGAATTCACCCCTCCACTTT,CASSQVVPAGNSPLHF
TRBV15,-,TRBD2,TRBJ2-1,TGTGCCACCAGCAGAGATGGAACCACTAGCGGGAAATACAATGAGCAGTTCTTC,CATSRDGTTSGKYNEQFF
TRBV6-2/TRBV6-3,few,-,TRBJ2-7,TGTGCCAGCAGTAACCGGGACTCCCTTACCTACGAGCAGTACTTC,CASSNRDSLTYEQYF
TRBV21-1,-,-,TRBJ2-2,TGTGCCAGCAGCAAAGCGGGGACAGGGCAAGCCGCCGGGGAGCTGTTTTTT,CASSKAGTGQAAGELFF
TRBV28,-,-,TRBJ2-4,TGTGCCAGCAGTTTCGGATTAGGACTAAACATTCAGTACTTC,CASSFGLGLNIQYF
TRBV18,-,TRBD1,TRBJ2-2,TGTGCCAGCTCCCCCGAAGGGACAGGGAACACCGGGGAGCTGTTTTTT,CASSPEGTGNTGELFF
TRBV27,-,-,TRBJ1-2,TGTGCCAGCAGTTTGGTGGCTGGAGGGGGCTACACCTTC,CASSLVAGGGYTF
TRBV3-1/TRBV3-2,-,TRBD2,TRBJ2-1,TGTGCCAGCAGCGCCCGACTAGCGGGAAAAGGGGATGAGCAGTTCTTC,CASSARLAGKGDEQFF
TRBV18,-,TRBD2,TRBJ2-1,TGTGCCAGCTCACCAGGACTAGCGGGGGGCCCAGAGCAGTTCTTC,CASSPGLAGGPEQFF
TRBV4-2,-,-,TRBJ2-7,TGTGCCAGCAGCCGGGGGCTGGACCGCGACTACGAGCAGTACTTC,CASSRGLDRDYEQYF
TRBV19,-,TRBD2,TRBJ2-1,TGTGCCAGTAGTATAGTTTCTGCCGGGACTAGCGGGAGCAGGGAGCAGTTCTTC,CASSIVSAGTSGSREQFF
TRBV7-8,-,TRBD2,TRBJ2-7,TGTGCCAGCAGCTCAGGACTAGCGGGGTCCCTTACGAATGGCGAGCAGTACTTC,CASSSGLAGSLTNGEQYF
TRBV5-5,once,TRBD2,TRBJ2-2,TGTGCCAGCAGCTTGATGGCTTTGGGACTAGCGATTAACACCGGGGAGCTGTTTTTT,CASSLMALGLAINTGELFF
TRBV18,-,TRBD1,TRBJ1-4,TGTGCCAGCTCACCCGGACAGGGCGGTAATGAAAAACTGTTTTTT,CASSPGQGGNEKLFF
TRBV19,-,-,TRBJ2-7,TGTGCCAGTAGTACCCACAAACAGGGTTCTCCCTACGAGCAGTACTTC,CASSTHKQGSPYEQYF
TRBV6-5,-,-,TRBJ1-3,TGTGCCAGCAGGGAGGGCTCTGGAAACACCATATATTTT,CASREGSGNTIYF
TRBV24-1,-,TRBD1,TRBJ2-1,TGTGCCACCAGTGATACCGGGCCGGGACAGGTGGAGAATGAGCAGTTCTTC,CATSDTGPGQVENEQFF
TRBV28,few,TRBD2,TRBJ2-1,TGTGCCAGCAGTTTCGGTTGGCTAGCGGGAGCTTACAATGAGCAGTTCTTC,CASSFGWLAGAYNEQFF
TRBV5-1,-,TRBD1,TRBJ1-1,TGCGCCAGCAGCCCCGTCGGACAGGGGACGAACACTGAAGCTTTCTTT,CASSPVGQGTNTEAFF
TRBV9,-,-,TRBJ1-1,TGTGCCAGCAGCGTAGACATATTGAACACTGAAGCTTTCTTT,CASSVDILNTEAFF
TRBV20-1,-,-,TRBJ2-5,TGCAGTGCTAGTAATAGTCGGGAGACCCAGTACTTC,CSASNSRETQYF
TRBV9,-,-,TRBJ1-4,TGTGCCAGCAGCGTAGGGAAAGGGGGTATAGGTGAAAAACTGTTTTTT,CASSVGKGGIGEKLFF